This is a list of T cell receptor beta chains from one sample in a study of cytomegalovirus exposure and HLA in healthy donors. Data came from immunoSEQ multiplex PCR; TCRdb stores just in-frame clones and leaves some out. The sample has approximately 190,000 clones, 12% seen once; the top ten hold about 7.8%. Source material: PBMCs. The receptor set was obtained from a man over 45 in good health and CMV-seropositive. Each CDR3 is given with its conserved first and last residue. A D gene is named only where the DNA matches it firmly. Part of the rows lack a size; the others show once, few, many or a class for expanded clones.

j_call: TRBJ1-5; d_call: TRBD1; clone_size: .; v_call: TRBV7-8; cdr3_aa: CASSLPRTGSSNQPQHF; cdr3_nt: TGTGCCAGCAGCTTACCCCGGACAGGCTCTAGCAATCAGCCCCAGCATTTT
j_call: TRBJ2-2; d_call: .; clone_size: few; v_call: TRBV12-5; cdr3_aa: CASGFGFADTGELFF; cdr3_nt: TGTGCTAGTGGTTTTGGTTTTGCGGACACCGGGGAGCTGTTTTTT
j_call: TRBJ1-2; d_call: TRBD1; clone_size: .; v_call: TRBV30; cdr3_aa: CAWRLGQGQGYTF; cdr3_nt: TGTGCCTGGAGGTTGGGACAGGGTCAGGGCTACACCTTC
j_call: TRBJ2-5; d_call: .; clone_size: .; v_call: TRBV19; cdr3_aa: CASSFRETQYF; cdr3_nt: TGTGCCAGTAGTTTCCGGGAGACCCAGTACTTC
j_call: TRBJ2-7; d_call: TRBD1; clone_size: few; v_call: TRBV7-9; cdr3_aa: CASSLRDRGKYEKYF; cdr3_nt: TGTGCCAGCAGCCTCCGGGACAGGGGAAAATACGAGAAGTACTTC
j_call: TRBJ1-5; d_call: .; clone_size: .; v_call: TRBV6-6; cdr3_aa: CASSSGRGQPQHF; cdr3_nt: TGTGCCAGCAGCTCGGGCCGGGGGCAGCCCCAGCATTTT
j_call: TRBJ1-6; d_call: .; clone_size: .; v_call: TRBV28; cdr3_aa: CASSPRRAGYNSPLHF; cdr3_nt: TGTGCCAGCAGCCCTCGCAGGGCGGGATATAATTCACCCCTCCACTTT
j_call: TRBJ2-2; d_call: .; clone_size: few; v_call: TRBV13; cdr3_aa: CASSFGGAGDTGELFF; cdr3_nt: TGTGCCAGCAGCTTTGGGGGCGCGGGGGACACCGGGGAGCTGTTTTTT
j_call: TRBJ1-5; d_call: .; clone_size: .; v_call: TRBV7-2; cdr3_aa: CASSLAAGQPQHF; cdr3_nt: TGTGCCAGCAGCTTAGCGGCAGGCCAGCCCCAGCATTTT
j_call: TRBJ2-7; d_call: TRBD1; clone_size: .; v_call: TRBV7-9; cdr3_aa: CASRQGPNYEQYF; cdr3_nt: TGTGCCTCCCGACAGGGCCCCAACTACGAGCAGTACTTC
j_call: TRBJ1-6; d_call: .; clone_size: few; v_call: TRBV10-1; cdr3_aa: CASSEGRTGSPLHF; cdr3_nt: TGCGCCAGCAGTGAGGGACGAACGGGGTCACCCCTCCACTTT
j_call: TRBJ2-3; d_call: .; clone_size: .; v_call: TRBV9; cdr3_aa: CASSVGRADTQYF; cdr3_nt: TGTGCCAGCAGCGTAGGTCGGGCAGATACGCAGTATTTT
j_call: TRBJ2-2; d_call: TRBD1; clone_size: few; v_call: TRBV9; cdr3_aa: CASSQGAGTGELFF; cdr3_nt: TGTGCCAGCAGCCAGGGGGCGGGGACCGGGGAGCTGTTTTTT
j_call: TRBJ1-4; d_call: TRBD1; clone_size: few; v_call: TRBV7-2; cdr3_aa: CASSPHSGTGGEKLFF; cdr3_nt: TGTGCCAGCAGCCCCCACTCCGGGACAGGGGGCGAAAAACTGTTTTTT
j_call: TRBJ2-7; d_call: .; clone_size: .; v_call: TRBV5-1; cdr3_aa: CASSRRGARGDEQYF; cdr3_nt: TGCGCCAGCAGTCGGAGGGGCGCTCGAGGCGACGAGCAGTACTTC
j_call: TRBJ1-2; d_call: TRBD1; clone_size: .; v_call: TRBV29-1; cdr3_aa: CSVRQGNKGYTF; cdr3_nt: TGCAGCGTCCGACAGGGGAACAAGGGCTACACCTTC
j_call: TRBJ2-7; d_call: .; clone_size: .; v_call: TRBV27; cdr3_aa: CASSPREGLVYEQYF; cdr3_nt: TGTGCCAGCAGTCCTCGAGAGGGACTCGTCTACGAGCAGTACTTC
j_call: TRBJ2-1; d_call: TRBD2; clone_size: .; v_call: TRBV5-1; cdr3_aa: CASSLPSGGAGEQFF; cdr3_nt: TGCGCCAGCAGCCTTCCTAGCGGGGGGGCCGGTGAGCAGTTCTTC
j_call: TRBJ1-6; d_call: .; clone_size: .; v_call: TRBV7-9; cdr3_aa: CASSLSRTRGSPLHF; cdr3_nt: TGTGCCAGCAGCTTAAGTCGAACGCGGGGGTCACCCCTCCACTTT
j_call: TRBJ2-1; d_call: .; clone_size: .; v_call: TRBV7-9; cdr3_aa: CASSLIRGVGEQFF; cdr3_nt: TGTGCCAGCAGCTTGATCAGGGGGGTCGGTGAGCAGTTCTTC
j_call: TRBJ2-3; d_call: .; clone_size: few; v_call: TRBV7-2; cdr3_aa: CASSFLRLSTDTQYF; cdr3_nt: TGTGCCAGCAGCTTTCTTAGACTATCCACAGATACGCAGTATTTT
j_call: TRBJ1-1; d_call: TRBD1; clone_size: .; v_call: TRBV7-9; cdr3_aa: CASSFMPTGNPEAFF; cdr3_nt: TGTGCCAGCAGCTTCATGCCGACAGGGAACCCTGAAGCTTTCTTT
j_call: TRBJ1-6; d_call: TRBD1; clone_size: few; v_call: TRBV25-1; cdr3_aa: CASSGPGGISYNSPLHF; cdr3_nt: TGTGCCAGCAGTGGGCCAGGGGGGATTTCCTATAATTCACCCCTCCACTTT
j_call: TRBJ2-6; d_call: .; clone_size: .; v_call: TRBV4-2; cdr3_aa: CASSQTLAGANVLTF; cdr3_nt: TGTGCCAGCAGTCAGACACTGGCTGGGGCCAACGTCCTGACTTTC
j_call: TRBJ1-1; d_call: .; clone_size: .; v_call: TRBV6-5; cdr3_aa: CASSRGLGNTEAFF; cdr3_nt: TGTGCCAGCAGCCGGGGACTGGGGAACACTGAAGCTTTCTTT
j_call: TRBJ2-5; d_call: TRBD2; clone_size: few; v_call: TRBV28; cdr3_aa: CASSLRAGGQETQYF; cdr3_nt: TGTGCCAGCAGTTTACGGGCGGGGGGGCAAGAGACCCAGTACTTC
j_call: TRBJ1-3; d_call: .; clone_size: .; v_call: TRBV19; cdr3_aa: CASRSDGSSGNTIYF; cdr3_nt: TGTGCCAGTAGATCCGACGGGAGCTCTGGAAACACCATATATTTT
j_call: TRBJ2-1; d_call: .; clone_size: .; v_call: TRBV15; cdr3_aa: CATSRVGGRSYNEQFF; cdr3_nt: TGTGCCACCAGCAGAGTGGGGGGGCGTTCCTACAATGAGCAGTTCTTC
j_call: TRBJ2-3; d_call: TRBD2; clone_size: .; v_call: TRBV5-1; cdr3_aa: CASSLSVRRGGTDTQYF; cdr3_nt: TGCGCCAGCAGCTTGAGTGTTCGGCGGGGGGGCACAGATACGCAGTATTTT
j_call: TRBJ1-2; d_call: .; clone_size: .; v_call: TRBV9; cdr3_aa: CASSVGEGLYGYTF; cdr3_nt: TGTGCCAGCAGCGTAGGTGAGGGACTCTATGGCTACACCTTC
j_call: TRBJ2-1; d_call: .; clone_size: .; v_call: TRBV7-9; cdr3_aa: CASSTGHPRNNEQFF; cdr3_nt: TGTGCCAGCAGCACCGGACACCCTAGAAACAATGAGCAGTTCTTC
j_call: TRBJ1-1; d_call: .; clone_size: few; v_call: TRBV6-5; cdr3_aa: CASSNTDKYEAFF; cdr3_nt: TGTGCCAGCAGTAACACCGACAAATATGAAGCTTTCTTT
j_call: TRBJ1-2; d_call: .; clone_size: .; v_call: TRBV5-1; cdr3_aa: CASSPTGSNGYTF; cdr3_nt: TGCGCCAGCAGCCCCACAGGTTCCAATGGCTACACCTTC
j_call: TRBJ1-5; d_call: .; clone_size: .; v_call: TRBV9; cdr3_aa: CASSGGPGNQPQHF; cdr3_nt: TGTGCCAGCAGCGGGGGGCCGGGCAATCAGCCCCAGCATTTT
j_call: TRBJ1-2; d_call: TRBD1; clone_size: .; v_call: TRBV6-1; cdr3_aa: CASEQGQGNYGYTF; cdr3_nt: TGTGCCAGCGAGCAAGGACAGGGGAACTATGGCTACACCTTC
j_call: TRBJ1-1; d_call: .; clone_size: few; v_call: TRBV7-8; cdr3_aa: CASSLASVPTEAFF; cdr3_nt: TGTGCCAGCAGCTTAGCGAGTGTCCCCACTGAAGCTTTCTTT
j_call: TRBJ2-7; d_call: .; clone_size: few; v_call: TRBV2; cdr3_aa: CASTEVSRSYEQYF; cdr3_nt: TGTGCCAGCACCGAAGTGTCCAGATCCTACGAGCAGTACTTC
j_call: TRBJ2-1; d_call: TRBD2; clone_size: .; v_call: TRBV4-3; cdr3_aa: CASSHLHLTSGGNNEQFF; cdr3_nt: TGCGCCAGCAGCCATCTCCATCTGACTAGCGGGGGGAACAATGAGCAGTTCTTC
j_call: TRBJ2-1; d_call: TRBD2; clone_size: .; v_call: TRBV5-8; cdr3_aa: CASSLTLLANTYNEQFF; cdr3_nt: TGTGCCAGCAGCTTGACCTTACTAGCGAATACCTACAATGAGCAGTTCTTC
j_call: TRBJ2-7; d_call: .; clone_size: few; v_call: TRBV19; cdr3_aa: CASSKSGTYEQYF; cdr3_nt: TGTGCCAGTAGTAAGAGCGGCACCTACGAGCAGTACTTC
j_call: TRBJ1-6; d_call: TRBD1; clone_size: once; v_call: TRBV19; cdr3_aa: CASSWDSNNSPLHF; cdr3_nt: TGTGCCAGTAGTTGGGACAGTAATAATTCACCCCTCCACTTT